This paragraph reports one TCR beta chain. A single count supports this clone. Its antigen is not yet known. No base quality information exists; no much larger clone differs at one position. Libraries were prepared through the immunoSEQ multiplex PCR assay. A mixture of 60 forward primers for TCR Vbeta segments and 13 reverse primers for TCR Jbeta segments was used in the multiplex PCR. A multiplex PCR assay on genomic DNA amplified the CDR3 region of rearranged TCR beta genes. Amplified TCR beta libraries were sequenced as 87-base-pair reads on the Illumina HiSeq System. Regarding the original processing steps: A later analysis tallied about 77 million unique TCR beta chains across the 610 or so repertoires, and about 10 million of those chains were shared by two or more donors. Raw reads were error-corrected and collapsed into unique sequences with a nearest-neighbor algorithm that merged closely related sequences to remove PCR and sequencing errors. Alignment of CDR3 sequences to IMGT reference sequences was used to assign V, D and J gene segments. For a sequence to be retained, at least a six-nucleotide match to both a V gene segment and a J gene segment was required. A rearrangement was called productive if the CDR3 had no stop codons and remained in frame with V and J, and every other rearrangement was called non-productive. CDR3 was defined according to IMGT convention as the region running from the second conserved V-encoded cysteine to the conserved J-encoded phenylalanine. Sequences without an unambiguous match to a single V gene segment were excluded from the earlier analysis of about 600 of the donors. In an earlier analysis of 500 to 750 of the donors, V segments were called functional above 56.7% productive rearrangements and were called segregating when the between-donor standard deviation exceeded 5%. A statistical classification framework was developed to diagnose cytomegalovirus status using the catalog of TCR beta chain sequences. In a later analysis, V and J genes were assigned by comparing TCR nucleotide sequences against IMGT/GENE-DB human TR gene sequences. Using the TCRdist pipeline, a later analysis assigned CDR3 sequences along with most-parsimonious VDJ recombination scenarios. In a later analysis, each TCR beta chain was defined by its CDR3 amino acid sequence together with its V-gene family, and reads lacking a unique V-gene family were excluded. As a way to deal with suspected cross-contamination and a sequencing artifact, a later analysis dropped 450 to 600 nucleotide sequences that were highly shared and had low generation probability. In a later analysis, a clonal expansion index was calculated for each public chain from normalized within-repertoire ranks of inferred template counts. Generation probabilities in a later analysis came from a VDJ recombination model fitted to out-of-frame rearrangements, and those results were checked against IGoR. A later analysis scored TCR-TCR, TCR-HLA and TCR-CMV co-occurrence with hypergeometric tests, applying a repertoire-size bias correction to TCR pairs. In a later analysis, false discovery rates were estimated by permuting HLA or CMV assignments 20 times. In a later analysis, co-occurring TCRs were grouped with DBSCAN, and TCRdist sequence similarity was added when clustering was performed within HLA-allele-positive subsets. For co-occurrence clustering, repertoires with fewer than 30,000 or more than 120,000 public chains were excluded, along with roughly five repertoires with anomalous nucleotide sharing. The table was pulled from immuneACCESS by TCRdb, which kept in-frame rearrangements only. Such tables lose some clones; where checked, under half of the loss comes from unresolved V genes, and the rest has no known cause. V and J calls plus clone size are reproduced from that table; the DNA served to infer D and trimming. The sample table holds fewer than 350,000 clones, of which approximately 90% were seen once. The leading ten clones occupy roughly 2.3% of the sample.

This specimen comes from a study of cytomegalovirus exposure and HLA in healthy donors (TCRdb year 2017). As for the study more broadly: According to an earlier analysis of 587 of the donors, 150 million to 200 million T cells yielded some 110 million unique TCR beta sequences and about 300 Gb of sequence data. An early release covering roughly 640 HLA-typed donors comprised approximately 300 gigabases of sequencing data and about 90 million unique TCR sequences. Of the approximately 370 genotyped donors, 70% to 90% were placed in the genetic ancestry cluster associated with self-reported Caucasian donors. The study was designed to test whether signatures of past pathogen exposure could be identified by cataloging public T cell receptors. The study profiled the T cell repertoires of 500 to 800 subjects by immunosequencing and related them to cytomegalovirus serostatus. Besides the first cohort of approximately 670 subjects, a separate validation cohort made up of over 95 different subjects was used. High-throughput TCR immunosequencing, statistical association of individual TCRs with disease status, and machine learning were combined to predict cytomegalovirus infection status. A later analysis re-analyzed previously published TCR beta repertoires from 500 to 700 donors and added high-resolution HLA genotyping to study TCR occurrence patterns. Rather than using new phenotypic data, the later analysis identified candidate immune exposures from TCR beta sequences and from how often those sequences occurred across donors. In an earlier analysis of more than 550 of the donors, high-throughput TCR beta sequencing was used to judge whether each TCR beta V gene segment behaved as functional or pseudogenic. Donor age, sex, ethnicity and CMV serostatus were collected together with the repertoire data. A later genetic analysis used genome-wide SNP genotypes for about 60% of the roughly 670 donors, treating that subset as a discovery cohort. Every discovery cohort repertoire had been produced on one sequencing platform. Both class I and class II loci were covered by HLA typing, at four-digit resolution. The number of typed donors differed by locus: about 629-630 for A, B, C, DRB1 and DQB1; 500 to 550 for DQA1; approximately 600 for DPA1; and some 470 for DPB1. About five DR-DQ haplotypes were treated as single units for association and clustering because of strong linkage in the cohort. On average, around 200,000 unique TCR beta nucleotide sequences were sequenced per donor among roughly 430 genotyped donors of the cohort, with roughly 18% of those sequences being non-productive.

Study-wide conclusions, independent of this receptor: Because counts were too low, roughly 17 rarely observed V segments, including chromosome 9 orphons, were left out of the earlier analysis of 587 of the donors. Because HLA typing was unavailable for some donors at each locus, only the typed subset was used in association tests. In a later analysis, over 15,000 TCR beta sequences were associated with specific HLA alleles at a false discovery rate of 0.05. In this cohort, only TCR beta chains were sequenced, and detectable features were limited by the absence of alpha or paired-chain data. The only immune exposure information available for the cohort was CMV serostatus. A later analysis found that most CMV-associated TCR beta chains appeared HLA-restricted, with HLA associations seemingly driven largely by CMV exposure. The study gave a list of 150 to 200 TCR beta chains associated with cytomegalovirus. In a later analysis, HLA-associated TCR beta chains were found to be more clonally expanded and to have lower generation probabilities than equally common non-associated chains. Some IMGT-functional V segments, including TRBV6-2 and TRBV6-3, could not be told apart with the 87-base-pair reads, so those segments were excluded. In a later analysis, several top co-occurrence clusters were reported to appear linked to parvovirus B19, influenza, CMV and Epstein-Barr virus. Most TCR sequences were seen in very few donors, while some public TCRs were found in many individuals. V-gene and J-gene trimming of TCR beta chains was associated with a missense DCLRE1C variant in a later genetic analysis, and the association was replicated in an independent cohort. A few of the identified cytomegalovirus-associated TCR beta chains were confirmed in vitro to be specific for cytomegalovirus antigens. In a later analysis, the rate of TCR association differed among HLA loci, with DRB1 alleles having the most associated TCRs and HLA-C alleles having the fewest. The sequencing pipeline was judged likely to have produced a cluster of highly shared sequence variants as a technical artifact. The authors suggested that the approach could potentially be extended to other disease states and immunological phenotypes. The presence/absence analyses assumed that sequencing depth was roughly uniform across donors, and that assumption may not be true. Correlated functional status among segregating V segments might be attributable to linkage disequilibrium, but an unknown experimental factor could not be ruled out. A further reported finding was that TCR beta sequences accurately predicted the HLA-A and HLA-B alleles for most subjects in the first cohort. When HLA alleles, especially DR and DQ, strongly co-occurred, attributing TCR associations to individual alleles was difficult. The classifier was reported to diagnose cytomegalovirus status with high specificity and sensitivity in both the original and validation cohorts. Compared with the 666-donor mean, donors in an Asian-associated ancestry cluster had fewer N-insertions in productive TCRs, according to a later genetic analysis. In an earlier analysis of some 500 of the donors, most TCR beta V segments appeared in productive rearrangements about 87% or about 30% of the time, broadly matching IMGT annotations.

CDR1 and CDR2 were assigned from the germline V gene as MNHNS and SASEGT. Counted from cysteine to phenylalanine, this CDR3 has 14 amino acids. Only the CDR3 DNA stays, 42 bases, in frame from base 1. Relative to germline, V is 6 bases shorter and J is 6 bases shorter, with 16 bases between their ends. The cohort consisted of 670 or so healthy bone marrow donors. All cohort members were sampled while nominally healthy, although unrecorded immune exposures were likely present. The donor tested CMV seronegative and was one of the 352 seronegative cohort members. Each donor provided a peripheral blood sample, and peripheral blood mononuclear cells were used for TCR beta sequencing. Genomic DNA was extracted from the blood cell samples with the Qiagen DNeasy Blood Extraction Kit.

Here the chain combines TRBV6-1 and TRBJ2-3; no confident D gene assignment can be made. This sequence was found in a woman between 18 and 30 years old in good health and CMV-seronegative. What was sequenced was PBMCs. The CDR3 corresponds to CASSLDWSRDTQYF. The bases read TGTGCCAGCAGCTTAGACTGGTCGAGGGATACGCAGTATTTT.